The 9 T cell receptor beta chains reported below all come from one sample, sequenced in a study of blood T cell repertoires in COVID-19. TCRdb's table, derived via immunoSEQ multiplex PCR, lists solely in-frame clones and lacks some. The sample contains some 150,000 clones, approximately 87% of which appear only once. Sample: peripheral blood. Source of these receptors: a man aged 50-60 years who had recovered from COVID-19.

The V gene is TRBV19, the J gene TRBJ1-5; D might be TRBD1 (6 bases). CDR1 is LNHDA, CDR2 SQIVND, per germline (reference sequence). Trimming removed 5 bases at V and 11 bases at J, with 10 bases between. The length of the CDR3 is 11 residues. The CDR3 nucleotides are TGTGCCAGTAGTGTAACAGGGTCCCAGCATTTT. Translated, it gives CASSVTGSQHF. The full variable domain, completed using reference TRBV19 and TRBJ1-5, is DGGITQSPKYLFRKEGQNVTLSCEQNLNHDAMYWYRQDPGQGLRLIYYSQIVNDFQKGDIAEGYSVSREKKESFPLTVTSAQKNPTAFYLCASSVTGSQHFGDGTRLSIL.

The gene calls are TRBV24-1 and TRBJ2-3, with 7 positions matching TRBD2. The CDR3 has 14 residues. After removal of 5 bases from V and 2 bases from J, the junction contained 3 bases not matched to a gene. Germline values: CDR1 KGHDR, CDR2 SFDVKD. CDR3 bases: TGTGCCACCAGTGCGGGAGGAGTCACAGATACGCAGTATTTT. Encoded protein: CATSAGGVTDTQYF.

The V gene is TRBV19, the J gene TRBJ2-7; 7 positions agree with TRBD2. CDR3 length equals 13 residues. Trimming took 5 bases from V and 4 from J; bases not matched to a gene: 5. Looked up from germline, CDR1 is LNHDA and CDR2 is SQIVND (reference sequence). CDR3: CASSRVGGYEQYF. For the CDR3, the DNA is TGTGCCAGTAGTCGAGTCGGGGGGTACGAGCAGTACTTC.

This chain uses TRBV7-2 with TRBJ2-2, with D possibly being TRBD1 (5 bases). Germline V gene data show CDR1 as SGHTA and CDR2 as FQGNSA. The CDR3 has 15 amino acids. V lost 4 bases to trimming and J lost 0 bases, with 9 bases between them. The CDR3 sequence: CASSYPTANTGELFF. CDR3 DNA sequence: TGTGCCAGCAGCTACCCGACAGCGAACACCGGGGAGCTGTTTTTT.

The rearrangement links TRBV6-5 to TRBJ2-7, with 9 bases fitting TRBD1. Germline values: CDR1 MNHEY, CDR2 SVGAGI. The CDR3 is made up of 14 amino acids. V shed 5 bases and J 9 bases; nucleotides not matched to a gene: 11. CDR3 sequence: CASSPGTGNVWQYF. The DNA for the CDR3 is TGTGCCAGCAGTCCCGGGACAGGGAATGTTTGGCAGTACTTC.

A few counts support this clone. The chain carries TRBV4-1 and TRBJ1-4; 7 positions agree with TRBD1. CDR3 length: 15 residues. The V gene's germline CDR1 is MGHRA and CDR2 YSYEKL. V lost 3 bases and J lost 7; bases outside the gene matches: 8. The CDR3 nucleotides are TGCGCCAGCAGCCAGCAATACCGGGACAGTGAAAAACTGTTTTTT. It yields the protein CASSQQYRDSEKLFF.

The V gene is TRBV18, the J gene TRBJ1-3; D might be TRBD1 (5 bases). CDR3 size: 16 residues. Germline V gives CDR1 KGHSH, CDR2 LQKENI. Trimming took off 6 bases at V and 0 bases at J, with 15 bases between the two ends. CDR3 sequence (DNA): TGTGCCAGCTCCCCCGTGCAGGGCCCCTCTGGAAACACCATATATTTT. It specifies CASSPVQGPSGNTIYF.

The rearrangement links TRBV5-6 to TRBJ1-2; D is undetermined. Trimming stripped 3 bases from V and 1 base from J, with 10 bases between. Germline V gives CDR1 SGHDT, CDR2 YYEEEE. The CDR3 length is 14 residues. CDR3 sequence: CASSYIRVNYGYTF. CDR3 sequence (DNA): TGTGCCAGCAGCTACATCCGGGTTAACTATGGCTACACCTTC. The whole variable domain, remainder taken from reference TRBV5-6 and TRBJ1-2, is DAGVTQSPTHLIKTRGQQVTLRCSPKSGHDTVSWYQQALGQGPQFIFQYYEEEERQRGNFPDRFSGHQFPNYSSELNVNALLLGDSALYLCASSYIRVNYGYTFGSGTRLTVV.

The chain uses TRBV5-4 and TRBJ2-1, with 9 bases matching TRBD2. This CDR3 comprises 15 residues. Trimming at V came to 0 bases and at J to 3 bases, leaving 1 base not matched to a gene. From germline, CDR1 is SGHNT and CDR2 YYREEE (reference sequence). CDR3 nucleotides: TGTGCCAGCAGCTTGGAAGCGGGGGGCTACAATGAGCAGTTCTTC. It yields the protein CASSLEAGGYNEQFF.